These 10 T cell receptor beta chains share one sample of origin, sequenced in a study of cytomegalovirus exposure and HLA in healthy donors (dated by TCRdb to the late 2010s). Libraries were made using the immunoSEQ multiplex PCR assay. In TCRdb, the immuneACCESS table is reduced to in-frame sequences with V and J assigned. These tables do not hold every clone; where another copy was compared, an unresolved V gene accounts for under half, and the others remain unexplained. The sample table contains about 360,000 clones; only one count was recorded for about nine tenths of them. The top ten clones comprise 0.83% of the sample. Sequencing was performed on PBMCs. The source of these receptors is a woman aged 18-35 years in good health and CMV-seronegative.

The chain employs TRBV11-2 and TRBJ2-7; 7 nucleotides align to TRBD1. The CDR3 is 16 residues long. J gave up 2 bases and V 5 bases, and 12 bases lay outside the gene matches. CDR1 and CDR2 from the germline V gene are SGHAT and FQNNGV. CDR3: CASSPDPGGSAYEQYF. As DNA, the CDR3 is TGTGCCAGCAGCCCCGACCCAGGGGGTTCCGCCTACGAGCAGTACTTC.

The sample holds a few counts of this clone. CDR3 in DNA: TGTGCCAGCAGTTCCGAAAGGGGCTATGGCTACACCTTC. This encodes CASSSERGYGYTF. V gene TRBV27 combines with J gene TRBJ1-2; D possibly corresponds to TRBD1 (5 bases). The CDR3 runs to 13 residues. Germline CDR1 reads MNHEY; CDR2 reads SMNVEV (reference sequence). Trimming stripped 4 bases from V and 4 bases from J, with 10 bases between.

The rearrangement links TRBV13 to TRBJ1-2; 8 positions agree with TRBD1. The CDR3 consists of 14 residues. Trimming cost V 0 bases and J 7 bases; bases outside gene matches: 4. Per the germline V gene, CDR1 is PRHDT and CDR2 is FYEKMQ (reference sequence). In DNA, the CDR3 is TGTGCCAGCAGCTTAGGGGGACAGGCGGGTGGCTACACCTTC. Protein: CASSLGGQAGGYTF.

The genes are TRBV5-6 and TRBJ2-2, with unresolved D. CDR1 is SGHDT and CDR2 is YYEEEE in the germline V gene. V lost 0 bases and J lost 2, with 14 bases in between. The length of the CDR3 is 17 residues. This chain's CDR3 is CASSLGRTFFNTGELFF. CDR3 nucleotide sequence: TGTGCCAGCAGCTTGGGGAGAACCTTCTTCAACACCGGGGAGCTGTTTTTT.

The V call is TRBV7-2, the J call TRBJ2-1, with a possible D match to TRBD2 (5 bases). With 1 base removed from V and 10 bases from J, the gap between germline ends came to 11 bases. Germline CDR1 and CDR2: SGHTA and FQGNSA. The CDR3 loop spans 13 amino acids. CDR3 nucleotides: TGTGCCAGCAGCTTAGTCTTGGGCGGGGAGCAGTTCTTC. As protein: CASSLVLGGEQFF.

The gene calls are TRBV9 and TRBJ2-3; 8 bases agree with TRBD2. Trimming took 4 bases from V and 2 from J; bases not matched to a gene: 12. The CDR3 extends over 17 amino acids. Germline V CDR1 and CDR2: SGDLS, YYNGEE. The CDR3 DNA sequence: TGTGCCAGCAGCCCGGCGGGGCGGGAGGCACCCACAGATACGCAGTATTTT. This gives the protein CASSPAGREAPTDTQYF.

The rearrangement links TRBV6-1 to TRBJ2-5; D may be TRBD2 (6 bases). Germline V gene sequence: CDR1 MNHNS, CDR2 SASEGT. This CDR3 contains 16 residues. Trimming left V 2 bases short and J 1 base short, with 14 bases between. CDR3 bases: TGTGCCAGCAGTGAATGGTTGGTGGGGGGCCAAGAGACCCAGTACTTC. Encoded protein: CASSEWLVGGQETQYF.

This clone was observed a handful of times. The chain couples TRBV27 to TRBJ1-1, with D maybe TRBD1 (6 bases). The V gene lost 6 bases and the J gene lost 0 bases, with 11 bases spanning the gap. This CDR3 is built from 14 residues. The V gene's germline CDR1 is MNHEY and CDR2 SMNVEV (reference sequence). The CDR3 here is CASRGAFMNTEAFF. The CDR3 DNA follows: TGTGCCAGCAGGGGGGCTTTTATGAACACTGAAGCTTTCTTT.

The chain has TRBV7-2 and TRBJ1-2; D not resolved. The germline V and J ends were trimmed by 3 bases and 5 bases, with 7 bases remaining between them. This CDR3 comprises 12 residues. Germline loops: CDR1 SGHTA, CDR2 FQGNSA. The CDR3: CASSFSSYGYTF. The CDR3 coding sequence is TGTGCCAGCAGCTTCTCTAGTTATGGCTACACCTTC.

The V gene is TRBV9, the J gene TRBJ2-7; TRBD1 agrees at 10 bases. Trimming took 3 bases from V and 5 from J; bases not matched to a gene: 11. The length of the CDR3 is 16 residues. Germline values: CDR1 SGDLS, CDR2 YYNGEE. CDR3 loop: CASSALPRTGGDEQYF. The DNA of the CDR3 is TGTGCCAGCAGCGCTCTTCCCCGGACAGGGGGTGACGAGCAGTACTTC.